This TCR beta chain came from a study of T cells in localized non-small cell lung cancer. The study's findings and limits: Within adjacent lung there appeared a median approximately 58 of the top 100 tumor clones.

Sequenced by immunoSEQ multiplex PCR; TCRdb stores in-frame clones only, minus some. Of under 1,300 clones listed, about 24% were seen once; the top ten hold roughly 30%. This clone is classed as hyperexpanded. Antigen: not known. V was cut by 2 bases and J by 3 bases, with 13 bases left in between. CDR1 and CDR2 from the germline V gene are SGHNT and YENEEA. The CDR3 length is 15 residues. This clonotype was obtained from a male donor aged 60 or over with stage III squamous cell lung carcinoma. The chain joins TRBV11-3 to TRBJ1-1, with a possible D match to TRBD1 (5 bases). The sample in question was lung tumor tissue, obtained before any cancer treatment. The CDR3 protein is CASSLTASRDTEAFF. Written as DNA, the CDR3 is TGTGCCAGCAGCTTAACAGCGTCCAGGGACACTGAAGCTTTCTTT.